What follows is one T cell receptor (beta chain) and its context. Its antigen remains unidentified. These data belong to a study of blood T cells in healthy people across ages. General study results and limits: In long-lived donors, naive CD4+ cell counts and diversity exceeded those of aged donors. In older individuals, TCR beta diversity per million T cells was lower, falling roughly linearly with age.

The use of a sample-barcoded 5' primer and a J-beta primer mix characterized a second PCR of roughly 7 to 11 cycles. Through a template-switch adaptor with 12 random nucleotides, each cDNA molecule received a tag. One entry per CDR3 protein, called by TCRdb with MiXCR from the 5' RACE reads. The table records 1.5 million to 2 million distinct CDR3 sequences, around 50% of them present only once. Peripheral blood, about 10 milliliters per donor, was collected. CDR1 and CDR2 (germline): MNHEY, SVGAGI. This CDR3 is built from 15 residues. V dropped 0 bases and J dropped 6 bases, with 12 bases sitting between them.

The V gene is TRBV6-5, the J gene TRBJ2-4, with a tentative D call TRBD2 (5 bases). This TCR was sampled from a woman in her thirties or forties in good health. Sequenced material: blood. CDR3 loop: CASSYSGGRGNIQYF. In nucleotides, the CDR3 is TGTGCCAGCAGTTACTCTGGAGGACGGGGAAACATTCAGTACTTC.